The rows below give T cell receptor beta chains drawn from one sample of a study of graft-versus-host responses after intestinal transplantation. Profiled with immunoSEQ multiplex PCR; TCRdb holds only in-frame clones, not every one. The sample lists about 86,000 clones, roughly nine tenths occurring once. Antigens for these TCRs are unknown. The sequencing here drew on unstimulated CD4+ T cells sorted from spleen or lymph node cells, taken before transplant. These receptors originate from a human donor who was the organ donor for an intestinal transplant. Each CDR3 is given with its conserved first and last residue. D genes are given only for firm matches. Only part of the rows carry a size: once, few, many, or a class if the clone is expanded.

TRBJ2-7	TRBD2	TRBV27	.	CASSPLAASGDPHEQYF	TGTGCCAGCAGCCCCCTAGCCGCTAGCGGGGATCCGCACGAGCAGTACTTC
TRBJ2-7	TRBD2	TRBV18	.	CASSTSGRAGYEQYF	TGTGCCAGCTCAACTAGCGGGAGGGCAGGGTACGAGCAGTACTTC
TRBJ1-4	TRBD1	TRBV5-1	.	CASSFRTGGATNEKLFF	TGCGCCAGCAGCTTCCGGACAGGGGGCGCAACTAATGAAAAACTGTTTTTT
TRBJ2-3	TRBD1	TRBV7-2	.	CASSSGQVPDTQYF	TGTGCCAGCAGCTCGGGACAGGTCCCCGATACGCAGTATTTT
TRBJ2-7	TRBD1	TRBV6-5	once	CASTDRVPYEQYF	TGTGCCAGCACCGACAGGGTCCCCTACGAGCAGTACTTC
TRBJ2-5	TRBD2	TRBV6-6	.	CASSYSASGFGTQYF	TGTGCCAGCAGTTACTCGGCTAGCGGGTTTGGGACCCAGTACTTC
TRBJ2-5	TRBD2	TRBV7-9	.	CASSLARGGSLQETQYF	TGTGCCAGCAGCTTAGCGCGGGGCGGGAGCCTACAAGAGACCCAGTACTTC
TRBJ2-2	TRBD2	TRBV5-4	.	CASSHGTSRDTGELFF	TGTGCCAGCAGCCACGGGACTAGCAGAGACACCGGGGAGCTGTTTTTT
TRBJ2-7	TRBD2	TRBV27	.	CASSPTPSGGRNEQYF	TGTGCCAGCAGCCCGACCCCTAGCGGGGGGCGGAACGAGCAGTACTTC
TRBJ2-5	.	TRBV11-2	.	CASSLTGSKETQYF	TGTGCCAGCAGCTTAACCGGGAGTAAAGAGACCCAGTACTTC
TRBJ2-7	.	TRBV13	few	CASKQAGASYEQYF	TGTGCCAGCAAGCAGGCAGGGGCCTCCTACGAGCAGTACTTC
TRBJ2-7	TRBD1	TRBV19	.	CASSPSGVGQGGEQYF	TGTGCCAGTAGTCCTTCGGGGGTAGGACAGGGTGGCGAGCAGTACTTC
TRBJ2-7	.	TRBV7-6	.	CASSPSGNYEQYF	TGTGCCAGCAGCCCCTCCGGGAACTACGAGCAGTACTTC
TRBJ2-7	.	TRBV11-2	.	CASSLNTLYEQYF	TGTGCCAGCAGCTTAAACACCCTCTACGAGCAGTACTTC
TRBJ2-3	TRBD2	TRBV9	few	CASSLAGEDTQYF	TGTGCCAGCAGTCTAGCGGGAGAAGATACGCAGTATTTT
TRBJ2-5	.	TRBV5-1	.	CASSWGDHVGETQYF	TGCGCCAGCAGCTGGGGGGACCACGTGGGAGAGACCCAGTACTTC
TRBJ2-5	.	TRBV18	few	CASSPGDQETQYF	TGTGCCAGCTCCCCGGGGGACCAAGAGACCCAGTACTTC
TRBJ2-7	.	TRBV6-1	.	CASRTGGHSYEQYF	TGTGCCAGCAGAACGGGGGGCCACTCCTACGAGCAGTACTTC
TRBJ2-3	TRBD2	TRBV5-4	.	CASSLGLAEDTQYF	TGTGCCAGCAGCTTGGGACTAGCTGAAGATACGCAGTATTTT
TRBJ2-3	.	TRBV5-4	.	CASSYQGRGTDTQYF	TGTGCCAGCAGCTACCAGGGAAGGGGCACAGATACGCAGTATTTT
TRBJ2-3	TRBD1	TRBV6-1	few	CASTSRGLADTQYF	TGTGCCAGCACCTCAAGGGGGCTGGCAGATACGCAGTATTTT
TRBJ1-2	.	TRBV6-1	.	CASRGRGANYGYTF	TGTGCCAGCAGGGGCAGGGGAGCCAACTATGGCTACACCTTC
TRBJ1-6	.	TRBV30	.	CAGRSYNSPLHF	TGTGCCGGCCGCTCCTATAATTCACCCCTCCACTTT
TRBJ2-7	.	TRBV25-1	.	CASSESLNREESDEQYF	TGTGCCAGCAGTGAATCCCTCAACCGGGAAGAATCCGACGAGCAGTACTTC
TRBJ2-5	.	TRBV27	.	CASSSYSRVKTQYF	TGTGCCAGCAGTTCCTATTCCAGGGTTAAGACCCAGTACTTC
TRBJ1-2	.	TRBV30	.	CAWIRGISGYTF	TGTGCCTGGATAAGGGGAATTAGTGGCTACACCTTC
TRBJ1-1	.	TRBV11-3	.	CASSLEQASEAFF	TGTGCCAGCAGCTTAGAGCAGGCGAGTGAAGCTTTCTTT
TRBJ1-2	TRBD1	TRBV11-3	few	CASSAGSWGQGIGGYTF	TGTGCCAGCAGCGCGGGATCGTGGGGACAGGGGATTGGCGGCTACACCTTC
TRBJ1-6	TRBD1	TRBV10-3	.	CAVGQGLESPLHF	TGTGCCGTAGGACAGGGTTTAGAGTCACCCCTCCACTTT
TRBJ2-7	.	TRBV7-2	.	CASSKRQETYEQYF	TGTGCCAGCAGCAAAAGACAGGAAACCTACGAGCAGTACTTC
TRBJ2-1	TRBD1	TRBV7-9	.	CASSSGGQGEQFF	TGTGCCAGCAGCTCAGGGGGCCAGGGGGAGCAGTTCTTC
TRBJ2-1	.	TRBV5-1	.	CASSLALPVEQFF	TGCGCCAGCAGCTTGGCCTTGCCGGTTGAGCAGTTCTTC
TRBJ2-1	TRBD2	TRBV27	once	CASSLREVSGIGYNEQFF	TGTGCCAGCAGTTTACGGGAGGTGTCCGGGATTGGCTACAATGAGCAGTTCTTC
TRBJ2-1	TRBD2	TRBV5-1	.	CASSLSAGGYNEQFF	TGCGCCAGCAGCTTGTCAGCGGGGGGCTACAATGAGCAGTTCTTC
TRBJ2-3	TRBD2	TRBV5-1	.	CASSLNPTSGRGTQYF	TGCGCCAGCAGCCTCAATCCGACTAGCGGGAGAGGTACGCAGTATTTT
TRBJ1-6	.	TRBV11-3	.	CASSSTGISPLHF	TGTGCCAGCAGCTCAACAGGGATTTCACCCCTCCACTTT
TRBJ1-2	.	TRBV11-3	.	CASSSSTDGYTF	TGTGCCAGCAGCTCATCGACAGATGGCTACACCTTC
TRBJ2-7	.	TRBV7-9	once	CASSTEGRLDEQYF	TGTGCCAGCAGCACGGAGGGCCGGTTGGACGAGCAGTACTTC
TRBJ2-7	TRBD2	TRBV5-1	.	CASSLERGHYEQYF	TGCGCCAGCAGCTTGGAGCGGGGCCACTACGAGCAGTACTTC
TRBJ1-2	.	TRBV5-6	.	CASSLAGTDGYTF	TGTGCCAGCAGCTTGGCAGGGACTGATGGCTACACCTTC
TRBJ1-1	.	TRBV27	.	CANWIGAEAFF	TGTGCCAACTGGATAGGGGCAGAAGCTTTCTTT
TRBJ1-1	.	TRBV6-4	.	CASRRGGRAFF	TGTGCCAGCAGGAGGGGGGGGCGAGCTTTCTTT
TRBJ2-1	TRBD2	TRBV7-9	.	CASSLRVSAGADNEQFF	TGTGCCAGCAGCTTACGGGTCTCGGCGGGAGCCGACAATGAGCAGTTCTTC
TRBJ2-2	TRBD1	TRBV7-9	.	CASSLRGQGGSGELFF	TGTGCCAGCAGCTTGCGAGGACAGGGGGGCTCCGGGGAGCTGTTTTTT
TRBJ2-1	TRBD2	TRBV4-2	.	CASSQDMAYGLAVYNEQFF	TGTGCCAGCAGCCAAGATATGGCTTACGGGCTAGCGGTTTACAATGAGCAGTTCTTC
TRBJ2-1	.	TRBV7-3	.	CASSFGGSYNEQFF	TGTGCCAGCAGCTTCGGCGGCTCCTACAATGAGCAGTTCTTC
TRBJ2-3	.	TRBV12-2	.	CASRLVCGGVTDTQYF	TGTGCAAGTCGCTTAGTGTGTGGCGGGGTCACAGATACGCAGTATTTT
TRBJ1-2	TRBD1	TRBV6-5	few	CASTGGYGYTF	TGTGCCAGCACAGGGGGCTATGGCTACACCTTC
TRBJ1-1	.	TRBV9	.	CASSARGNTEAFF	TGTGCCAGCAGCGCCAGGGGAAACACTGAAGCTTTCTTT
TRBJ2-1	.	TRBV5-1	.	CASSHRRGNEQFF	TGCGCCAGCAGCCACCGGAGAGGGAATGAGCAGTTCTTC
TRBJ1-6	.	TRBV2	few	CASSDYRVSPLHF	TGTGCCAGCAGTGACTACAGGGTTTCACCCCTCCACTTT
TRBJ1-2	.	TRBV5-1	.	CASSLEGQGKDGYTF	TGCGCCAGCAGCTTGGAAGGGCAGGGAAAGGATGGCTACACCTTC
TRBJ2-5	TRBD1	TRBV5-1	once	CASSHRGETQYF	TGCGCCAGCTCCCACAGGGGAGAGACCCAGTACTTC
TRBJ2-5	TRBD1	TRBV4-2	.	CASSQEDRGPVRYF	TGTGCCAGCAGCCAGGAGGACAGGGGGCCGGTTCGGTACTTC
TRBJ1-5	.	TRBV4-1	.	CASSQATPSGNQPQHF	TGCGCCAGCAGCCAAGCGACACCCTCGGGCAATCAGCCCCAGCATTTT
TRBJ2-1	TRBD2	TRBV5-4	.	CASSLLAGVPNEQFF	TGTGCCAGCAGCTTGCTAGCGGGGGTACCCAATGAGCAGTTCTTC
TRBJ2-3	TRBD1	TRBV12-5	.	CASGLQQGTDTQYF	TGTGCTAGTGGTTTGCAACAGGGGACAGATACGCAGTATTTT